These 23 T cell receptor beta chains originate from one sample sequenced in a study of blood T cells in healthy people across ages. Using a J-beta primer mix together with a sample-barcoded 5' primer, a second PCR was run for roughly 6 to 11 cycles. Via MiXCR, TCRdb re-called the 5' RACE reads, giving one row per CDR3 protein. The sample holds over 500,000 distinct CDR3 sequences, about 51% seen once. Sequencing was carried out using blood. These receptors came from a woman of 80 years or more in good health.

In its sample, this clonotype was seen many times. This CDR3 reads CSARVLVAGDNEQFF. The CDR3, as DNA: TGCAGTGCTAGAGTCCTGGTAGCGGGGGACAATGAGCAGTTCTTC. This chain connects TRBV20-1 to TRBJ2-1; TRBD2 matches 9 bases. CDR3 length: 15 residues. Trimming at V came to 1 base and at J to 5 bases, leaving 6 bases not matched to a gene. Germline CDR1 DFQATT, CDR2 SNEGSKA (reference sequence).

This clonotype was counted only a few times. J is TRBJ1-4 and V is TRBV27; no definite D call. The CDR3 loop spans 12 amino acids. Germline CDR1 and CDR2: MNHEY and SMNVEV (reference sequence). The germline V and J ends were trimmed by 5 bases and 8 bases, with 9 bases remaining between them. The CDR3 nucleotides read TGTGCCAGCAGTACAACTAGGGAAAAACTGTTTTTT. Protein product: CASSTTREKLFF.

A few counts support this clonotype. The chain has TRBV30 and TRBJ2-7; TRBD1 or TRBD2 may be the D gene (6 bases each). CDR3 length: 12 amino acids. V lost 1 base and J 6 bases, leaving 10 bases between the germline ends. Germline V gene data show CDR1 as GTSNPN and CDR2 as SVGIG (reference sequence). The CDR3 spells CAWSAGAREQYF. The DNA for the CDR3 is TGTGCCTGGAGTGCGGGGGCGCGCGAGCAGTACTTC.

Note on this clonotype: A much more abundant neighbour one base away suggests this may be a read error. The chain is built from TRBV12-3 or TRBV12-4 and TRBJ1-1; 7 nucleotides agree with TRBD1. J lost 0 bases, V lost 10 bases, and 8 bases had no gene match. The CDR3 covers 14 residues. Written as DNA, the CDR3 is TGTGCCAACAGGACACAGGGGTTGAACACTGAAGCTTTCTTT. It encodes CANRTQGLNTEAFF.

This clonotype was observed many times. The V call is TRBV12-3 or TRBV12-4, the J call TRBJ2-5; possible D gene TRBD2, 6 bases. This CDR3 contains 18 residues. Trimming cost V 0 bases and J 5 bases, with 22 bases left between them. DNA of the CDR3: TGTGCCAGCAGTTTAGCGCATGAGGTAGCGGCGATATCGGAGACCCAGTACTTC. This sequence encodes CASSLAHEVAAISETQYF.

V usage is TRBV10-3 and J usage is TRBJ1-1, with D perhaps matching TRBD1 (5 bases). With 9 bases removed from V and 3 bases from J, the gap between germline ends came to 11 bases. The CDR3 is 12 amino acids. Germline V gene lookup returns CDR1 ENHRY and CDR2 SYGVKD. The CDR3 region is CAITGVDTEAFF. The CDR3 coding sequence is TGTGCCATTACAGGCGTCGACACTGAAGCTTTCTTT.

V and J are TRBV4-2 and TRBJ2-7; 10 bases line up with TRBD2. Germline V gives CDR1 LGHNA, CDR2 YNFKEQ. This CDR3 region has 17 residues. V lost 3 bases to trimming and J lost 4 bases; unmatched junction nucleotides: 12. This CDR3 reads CASSQDLTGTSVYEQYF. CDR3 bases: TGTGCCAGCAGCCAGGATCTAACCGGGACTAGCGTTTACGAGCAGTACTTC.

This clonotype was detected many times. The CDR3 protein is CASSQEPGSLGETQYF. The CDR3 DNA sequence: TGCGCCAGCAGCCAAGAGCCAGGGAGTTTGGGAGAGACCCAGTACTTC. This sequence joins TRBV4-1 and TRBJ2-5; either TRBD1 or TRBD2 may fit D (5 bases each). The CDR3 consists of 16 residues. Germline V gene sequence: CDR1 MGHRA, CDR2 YSYEKL. V was trimmed by 0 bases and J by 4 bases, leaving 15 bases between them.

This clonotype occurred many times. The chain has TRBV28 and TRBJ2-7, with a weak D call TRBD1 (6 bases). The CDR3 spans 13 residues. Germline V gene sequence: CDR1 MDHEN, CDR2 SYDVKM. V was trimmed by 6 bases and J by 2 bases, leaving 11 bases between them. Here the CDR3 DNA reads TGTGCCAGCAGATCGGGACAAACCTACGAGCAGTACTTC. As protein: CASRSGQTYEQYF.

The J gene is TRBJ2-5, the V gene TRBV6-5; D is ambiguous. This CDR3 is 15 amino acids long. Trimming took 0 bases from V and 1 from J, leaving 9 bases between them. Germline lookup yields CDR1 MNHEY and CDR2 SVGAGI. CDR3 sequence: CASSYSHSSQETQYF. CDR3 sequence (DNA): TGTGCCAGCAGTTACTCGCATAGTTCCCAAGAGACCCAGTACTTC.

The V gene is TRBV12-3 or TRBV12-4, the J gene TRBJ2-7; D may be TRBD2 (5 bases). V dropped 2 bases and J dropped 2 bases, with 7 bases sitting between them. This CDR3 contains 13 residues. The CDR3 DNA reads as TGTGCCAGCAGTTTACGGGAAACCTACGAGCAGTACTTC. Its protein product is CASSLRETYEQYF.

The V gene is TRBV7-2, the J gene TRBJ2-1, with D perhaps given as TRBD1 or TRBD2 (5 bases each). The V gene's germline CDR1 is SGHTA and CDR2 FQGNSA. V was clipped by 4 bases and J by 3 bases, with 13 bases between them. CDR3 size: 15 residues. CDR3 in DNA: TGTGCCAGCAGCTCCTCGGGACCCTACTACAATGAGCAGTTCTTC. Its translation: CASSSSGPYYNEQFF.

The chain is built from TRBV10-3 and TRBJ2-1; possible D gene TRBD2, 6 bases. Judging by the DNA end, TRBJ2-7 fits better; the J call may be wrong. There are 14 residues in the CDR3. The V gene's germline CDR1 is ENHRY and CDR2 SYGVKD. CDR3 residues: CATLGGVSYNEQYF. DNA for the CDR3: TGTGCCACCCTTGGAGGGGTCTCCTACAATGAGCAGTACTTC.

With respect to this clonotype: This may come from a read error, since a much larger clone is one base off. The V call is TRBV3-1, the J call TRBJ1-2; D perhaps matches TRBD1 (5 bases). The germline V gene encodes CDR1 LGHDT and CDR2 YNNKEL (reference sequence). Between the trimmed V and J ends, which lost 0 bases and 6 bases, there was a span of 11 bases. The CDR3 totals 14 residues. The CDR3 loop is CASSQERGLNGYTF. Here the CDR3 DNA reads TGTGCCAGCAGCCAAGAACGGGGGTTGAATGGCTACACCTTC.

This clonotype has at least ten counts. The gene calls are TRBV29-1 and TRBJ2-3; 8 nucleotides line up with TRBD1. The germline gives CDR1 SQVTM, CDR2 ANQGSEA. Losses at the gene ends were 6 bases for V and 6 bases for J; bases not matched to a gene: 11. This CDR3 region has 14 residues. CDR3: CSVTDRATQDTQYF. The CDR3 DNA sequence: TGCAGCGTCACGGACAGGGCTACGCAGGATACGCAGTATTTT.

This clonotype was seen a handful of times. The V gene is TRBV6-1, the J gene TRBJ1-4, with TRBD1 as a possible D gene (5 bases). From germline, CDR1 is MNHNS and CDR2 SASEGT. The ends were cut back, 4 bases at V and 5 bases at J, with 14 bases in the middle. The CDR3 is made up of 15 amino acids. Here the CDR3 reads CASSGGNLGNEKLFF. The CDR3 DNA is TGTGCCAGCAGTGGGGGGAATTTGGGAAATGAAAAACTGTTTTTT.

This clonotype was counted between two and nine times. A much larger clonotype is one base distant, so this may be a read error. This rearrangement joins TRBV20-1 to TRBJ2-5; D gene uncertain. The DNA end is a closer match to TRBJ2-1, so the J assignment may be wrong. The CDR3 runs 12 residues. Germline V gives CDR1 DFQATT, CDR2 SNEGSKA (reference sequence). The CDR3 here is CSATLSQETQFF. The CDR3 nucleotides read TGCAGTGCTACGCTCAGTCAAGAGACCCAGTTCTTC.

The rearrangement uses TRBV6-6 and TRBJ1-4; D remains unclear. The CDR3 is made up of 17 amino acids. Germline values: CDR1 MNHNY, CDR2 SVGAGI (reference sequence). Trimming took off 4 bases at V and 0 bases at J, with 15 bases between the two ends. CDR3 nucleotide sequence: TGTGCCAGCAGTTCCTCCCAAGCCGGGACAACTAATGAAAAACTGTTTTTT. The encoded protein is CASSSSQAGTTNEKLFF.

In this sample, this clonotype turned up a few times. The chain joins TRBV7-9 to TRBJ2-1; the match to TRBD1 covers 7 bases. The germline V gene encodes CDR1 SEHNR and CDR2 FQNEAQ (reference sequence). V gave up 5 bases and J gave up 5 bases; unmatched junction bases: 15. The CDR3 runs to 17 residues. The CDR3 sequence is CASSQLSTGQYHNEQFF. The CDR3 DNA follows: TGTGCCAGCAGCCAACTTTCTACGGGACAGTACCACAATGAGCAGTTCTTC.

This clonotype was seen many times. The chain joins TRBV20-1 to TRBJ2-5; possibly TRBD2 for D (5 bases). The CDR3 loop spans 12 amino acids. Looked up from germline, CDR1 is DFQATT and CDR2 is SNEGSKA (reference sequence). This chain's CDR3 is CSATKDQETQYF. The DNA for the CDR3 is TGCAGCGCGACTAAAGACCAAGAGACCCAGTACTTC.

The chain employs TRBV12-3 or TRBV12-4 and TRBJ2-7; possibly TRBD1 or TRBD2 for D (5 bases each). The CDR3 is 12 amino acids. V was cut by 7 bases and J by 7 bases, with 14 bases left in between. This chain's CDR3 is CASTMGVHEQYF. CDR3 sequence (DNA): TGTGCCAGCACCATGGGGGTCCATGAGCAGTACTTC.

This clonotype was observed a handful of times. The V call is TRBV15, the J call TRBJ2-7; perhaps TRBD2 as D (5 bases). The germline V gene has CDR1 LNHNV and CDR2 YYDKDF (reference sequence). Trimming took 8 bases from V and 5 from J, leaving 13 bases between them. CDR3 length: 12 amino acids. CDR3 in amino acids: CATGEGVDEQYF. The DNA for the CDR3 is TGTGCCACCGGAGAGGGTGTAGACGAGCAGTACTTC.

The rearrangement uses TRBV27 and TRBJ2-1, with TRBD1 matching over 9 bases. Unmatched junction bases numbered 5, after V lost 5 bases and J lost 6 bases. The CDR3 consists of 14 residues. Germline V CDR1 and CDR2: MNHEY, SMNVEV (reference sequence). This CDR3 reads CASSVGTGLNEQFF. CDR3 sequence (DNA): TGTGCCAGCAGTGTCGGGACAGGGCTCAATGAGCAGTTCTTC.